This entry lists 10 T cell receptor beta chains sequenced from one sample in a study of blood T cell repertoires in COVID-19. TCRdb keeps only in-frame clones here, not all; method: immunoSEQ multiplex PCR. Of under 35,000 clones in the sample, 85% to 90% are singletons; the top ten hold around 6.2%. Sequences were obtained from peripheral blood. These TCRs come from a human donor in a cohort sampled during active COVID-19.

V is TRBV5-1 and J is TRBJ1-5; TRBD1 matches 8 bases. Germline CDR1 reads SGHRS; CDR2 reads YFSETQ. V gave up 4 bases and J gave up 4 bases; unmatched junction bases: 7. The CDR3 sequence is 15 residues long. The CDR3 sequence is CASSPETGANQPQHF. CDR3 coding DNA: TGCGCCAGCAGCCCGGAGACAGGGGCGAATCAGCCCCAGCATTTT. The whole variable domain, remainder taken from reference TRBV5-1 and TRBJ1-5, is KAGVTQTPRYLIKTRGQQVTLSCSPISGHRSVSWYQQTPGQGLQFLFEYFSETQRNKGNFPGRFSGRQFSNSRSEMNVSTLELGDSALYLCASSPETGANQPQHFGDGTRLSIL.

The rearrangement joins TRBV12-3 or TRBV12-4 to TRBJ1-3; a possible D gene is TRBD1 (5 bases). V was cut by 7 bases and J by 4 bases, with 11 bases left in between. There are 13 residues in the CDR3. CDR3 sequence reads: CASNDQGGNTIYF. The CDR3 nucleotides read TGTGCCAGCAACGACCAGGGAGGAAACACCATATATTTT.

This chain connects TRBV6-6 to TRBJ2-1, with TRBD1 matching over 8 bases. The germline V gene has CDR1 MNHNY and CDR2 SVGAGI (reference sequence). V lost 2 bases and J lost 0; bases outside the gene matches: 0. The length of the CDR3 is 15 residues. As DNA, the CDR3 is TGTGCCAGCAGTTACGACAGGGGCTCCTACAATGAGCAGTTCTTC. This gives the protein CASSYDRGSYNEQFF.

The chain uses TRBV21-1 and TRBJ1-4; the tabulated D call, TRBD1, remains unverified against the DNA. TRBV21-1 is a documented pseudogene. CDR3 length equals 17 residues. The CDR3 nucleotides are TGTGCCAGCATCCGGGACAGGGGGCGCCTAAGTAATGAAAAACTGTTTTTT. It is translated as CASIRDRGRLSNEKLFF.

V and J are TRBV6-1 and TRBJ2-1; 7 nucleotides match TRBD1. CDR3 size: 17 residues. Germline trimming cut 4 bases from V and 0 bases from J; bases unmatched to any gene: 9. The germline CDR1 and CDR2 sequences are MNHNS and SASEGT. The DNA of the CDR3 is TGTGCCAGCAGTGGGACAGGCCGGTTTAGCTCCTACAATGAGCAGTTCTTC. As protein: CASSGTGRFSSYNEQFF.

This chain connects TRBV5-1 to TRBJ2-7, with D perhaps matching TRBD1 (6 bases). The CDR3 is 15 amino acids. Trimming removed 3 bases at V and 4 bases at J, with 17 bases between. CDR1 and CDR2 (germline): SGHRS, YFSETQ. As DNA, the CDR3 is TGCGCCAGCAGCTATGGACAGATTCAAGCTTACGAGCAGTACTTC. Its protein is CASSYGQIQAYEQYF.

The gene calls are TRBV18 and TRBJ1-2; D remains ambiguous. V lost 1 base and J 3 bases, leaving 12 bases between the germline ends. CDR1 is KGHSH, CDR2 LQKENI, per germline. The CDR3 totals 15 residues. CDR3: CASSPLLTADYGYTF. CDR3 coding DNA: TGTGCCAGCTCACCACTTCTAACAGCAGACTATGGCTACACCTTC. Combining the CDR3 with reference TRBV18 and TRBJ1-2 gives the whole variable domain NAGVMQNPRHLVRRRGQEARLRCSPMKGHSHVYWYRQLPEEGLKFMVYLQKENIIDESGMPKERFSAEFPKEGPSILRIQQVVRGDSAAYFCASSPLLTADYGYTFGSGTRLTVV.

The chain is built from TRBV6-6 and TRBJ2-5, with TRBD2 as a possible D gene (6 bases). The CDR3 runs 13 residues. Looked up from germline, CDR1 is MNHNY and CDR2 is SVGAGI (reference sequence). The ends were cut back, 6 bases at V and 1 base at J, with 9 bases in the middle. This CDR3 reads CASRGTFQETQYF. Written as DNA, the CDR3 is TGTGCCAGCAGAGGGACTTTCCAAGAGACCCAGTACTTC.

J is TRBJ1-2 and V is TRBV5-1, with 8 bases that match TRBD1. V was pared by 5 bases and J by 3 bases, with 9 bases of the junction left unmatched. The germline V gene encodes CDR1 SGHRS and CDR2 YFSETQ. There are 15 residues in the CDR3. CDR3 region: CASRPPDREYYGYTF. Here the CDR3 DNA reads TGCGCCAGCAGACCTCCGGACAGGGAGTACTATGGCTACACCTTC.

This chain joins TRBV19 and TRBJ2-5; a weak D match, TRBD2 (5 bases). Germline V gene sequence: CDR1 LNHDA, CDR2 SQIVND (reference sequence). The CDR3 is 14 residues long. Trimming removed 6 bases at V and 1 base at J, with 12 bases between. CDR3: CASSPLAFQETQYF. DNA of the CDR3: TGTGCCAGTAGCCCCCTAGCCTTCCAAGAGACCCAGTACTTC.